The clone carrying this TCR beta chain was seen at least ten times. Its matching antigen is unknown. This specimen belongs to a study of T cell responses to AZD1222 COVID-19 vaccine. Broader study findings: Baseline testing showed seropositivity in only six AZD1222 recipients. Donors skewed white British and female; clonal diversity was possibly underestimated.

Using immunoSEQ multiplex PCR, the repertoire was profiled, and TCRdb retains in-frame clones only, with some absent. The table lists fewer than 85,000 clones, 83% of them singletons. Pooling of second doses given at about 4 or about 12 weeks was done. V dropped 1 base and J dropped 3 bases, with 6 bases sitting between them. In germline, CDR1 is LNHNV, CDR2 YYDKDF (reference sequence). This CDR3 has 13 amino acids. The sequence came from an adult who received the AZD1222 COVID-19 vaccine. This sample comprised peripheral blood, obtained 28 days after the second AZD1222 dose. The rearrangement uses TRBV15 and TRBJ1-2, with D possibly being TRBD1 (6 bases). The CDR3 loop reads CATSRGQDYGYTF. The CDR3 region has the DNA TGTGCCACCAGCAGAGGACAGGACTATGGCTACACCTTC.